This TCR beta chain was documented in a study of blood T cell repertoires in COVID-19. On the study more broadly: Specimens from acute and convalescent COVID-19 originated in the United States, Italy and Spain.

The V gene end was trimmed by 0 bases and the J gene end by 5 bases; junction bases not matched to a gene: 1. The CDR3 contains 15 residues. The germline gives CDR1 KGHSH, CDR2 LQKENI. In the original workflow: Reference gene primers were amplified, and this amplification served to estimate nucleated cell counts. Sequencing used immunoSEQ multiplex PCR; TCRdb keeps in-frame clones, though not all of them. That table supplies the V and J calls and clone size; D and trimming were determined from the DNA. Here the sample spans 150,000 to 200,000 clones, about nine tenths being singletons. A note on this clone: This sample includes further DNA sequences coding for the same CDR3.

The V call is TRBV18, the J call TRBJ1-4; 9 bases agree with TRBD1. The receptor was derived from a man aged 60 to 69 with active or convalescent COVID-19. Sequenced input: peripheral blood. The CDR3 coding sequence is TGTGCCAGCTCACCACCCGGACAGGGGAATGAAAAACTGTTTTTT. Translating it yields CASSPPGQGNEKLFF.